This note documents a single TCR beta chain sequence. The antigen remains unidentified. This sample stems from a study of cytomegalovirus exposure and HLA in healthy donors. The CDR3 covers 16 residues. V was shortened by 4 bases and J by 5 bases, with 18 bases between the two germline ends. Per germline, CDR1 MGHRA and CDR2 YSYEKL. Data came from immunoSEQ multiplex PCR; TCRdb stores just in-frame clones and leaves some out. The sample lists approximately 76,000 clones, roughly 95% occurring once. Study results and caveats: With high specificity and sensitivity, the classifier reportedly diagnosed cytomegalovirus status. First-cohort TCR clusters tended to co-occur in the 90 to 150 validation repertoires, a later analysis found.

The receptor comes from a young woman in good health and CMV-seropositive. This sequence joins TRBV4-1 and TRBJ2-1; D may be TRBD2 (6 bases). The specimen sequenced was PBMCs. Here the CDR3 reads CASSRNSGLLDNEQFF. The DNA of the CDR3 is TGCGCCAGCAGCCGAAATTCGGGACTGTTAGACAATGAGCAGTTCTTC.